These 20 T cell receptor beta chains share one sample of origin, sequenced in a study of cytomegalovirus exposure and HLA in healthy donors. Use of 60 Vbeta and 13 Jbeta primers characterized the PCR. TCRdb's table, derived via immunoSEQ multiplex PCR, lists solely in-frame clones and lacks some. The sample yields about 80,000 clones, around 77% seen once. The sample taken for sequencing was PBMCs. These receptors originate from a man aged 50 to 59 in good health and CMV-seronegative.

V is TRBV19 and J is TRBJ2-2; 7 bases line up with TRBD1. The CDR3 has 16 amino acids. Losses at the gene ends were 0 bases for V and 4 bases for J; bases not matched to a gene: 5. Germline-derived CDR1 and CDR2 are LNHDA and SQIVND (reference sequence). Written as DNA, the CDR3 is TGTGCCAGTAGTATAGAGGGACAGTCGAGCACCGGGGAGCTGTTTTTT. Translated, it gives CASSIEGQSSTGELFF.

This chain uses TRBV7-3 with TRBJ1-2, with a tentative D call TRBD1 (6 bases). With 2 bases removed from V and 4 bases from J, the gap between germline ends came to 11 bases. The CDR3 runs to 14 residues. Germline V CDR1 and CDR2: SGHTA, FQGTGA. This CDR3 reads CASSLDFRGYGYTF. The CDR3 DNA sequence: TGTGCCAGCAGCTTAGATTTCAGGGGCTATGGCTACACCTTC.

The sample holds a few counts of this clone. The chain combines TRBV4-2 with TRBJ2-1, with D hard to call. CDR3 length equals 12 residues. Deletions cut 1 base from V and 10 bases from J, with 8 bases between. Germline values: CDR1 LGHNA, CDR2 YNFKEQ. CDR3 sequence (DNA): TGTGCCAGCAGCCAAGTTGGTGAGGAGCAGTTCTTC. Amino acid sequence: CASSQVGEEQFF.

This rearrangement joins TRBV7-2 to TRBJ2-5; maybe TRBD2 (6 bases). Per germline, CDR1 SGHTA and CDR2 FQGNSA. V lost 1 base, J lost 5 bases, and 14 bases lay in between. The CDR3 loop spans 15 amino acids. This chain's CDR3 is CASSLEGLAAETQYF. In nucleotides, the CDR3 is TGTGCCAGCAGCTTAGAGGGACTCGCAGCGGAGACCCAGTACTTC.

The chain couples TRBV5-4 to TRBJ2-3; 11 nucleotides align to TRBD2. The ends lost 5 bases at V and 1 base at J; junction bases unmatched: 0. The CDR3 is 14 residues long. Germline loops: CDR1 SGHNT, CDR2 YYREEE (reference sequence). This CDR3 is CASRLAGGTDTQYF. As DNA, the CDR3 is TGTGCCAGCAGACTAGCGGGGGGCACAGATACGCAGTATTTT.

The gene calls are TRBV5-4 and TRBJ1-5; D unresolved. V was cut by 2 bases and J by 9 bases, with 9 bases left in between. CDR3 length equals 12 residues. Germline CDR1 is SGHNT and CDR2 is YYREEE (reference sequence). The DNA for the CDR3 is TGTGCCAGCAGCTTCGACGCGGGGCCCCAGCATTTT. Translating it yields CASSFDAGPQHF.

This chain uses TRBV6-5 with TRBJ1-5; D unclear. The germline V gene encodes CDR1 MNHEY and CDR2 SVGAGI. The CDR3 is 15 residues long. Trimming took off 0 bases at V and 1 base at J, with 7 bases between the two ends. CDR3 protein: CASSYSGSSNQPQHF. CDR3 coding DNA: TGTGCCAGCAGTTACTCAGGGAGCAGCAATCAGCCCCAGCATTTT.

V is TRBV19 and J is TRBJ1-1; no reliable D call. Germline V gives CDR1 LNHDA, CDR2 SQIVND (reference sequence). Trimming cost V 7 bases and J 4 bases, with 19 bases left between them. The CDR3 is 15 amino acids. CDR3 residues: CASTAWEVGGTEAFF. CDR3 coding DNA: TGTGCCAGTACCGCATGGGAGGTAGGTGGCACTGAAGCTTTCTTT.

The J gene is TRBJ1-2, the V gene TRBV2; 10 bases align to TRBD1. J lost 3 bases, V lost 5 bases, and 3 bases had no gene match. CDR1 SNHLY and CDR2 FYNNEI come from the germline V gene. CDR3 length: 14 amino acids. The CDR3 reads CASSPTGGDYGYTF. CDR3 nucleotides: TGTGCCAGCAGTCCGACAGGGGGCGACTATGGCTACACCTTC.

The rearrangement uses TRBV7-9 and TRBJ2-2; unclear D gene. In germline, CDR1 is SEHNR, CDR2 FQNEAQ (reference sequence). There are 14 residues in the CDR3. Trimming stripped 5 bases from V and 0 bases from J, with 7 bases between. The chain's CDR3 is CASSHSTNTGELFF. CDR3 nucleotide sequence: TGTGCCAGCAGCCACTCGACGAACACCGGGGAGCTGTTTTTT.

This clone was detected only once. The rearrangement links TRBV18 to TRBJ1-1; a weak D match, TRBD1 (5 bases). V was clipped by 6 bases and J by 6 bases, with 14 bases between them. Germline values: CDR1 KGHSH, CDR2 LQKENI. This CDR3 has 13 residues. The CDR3 nucleotides are TGTGCCAGCTCCTCCCGCCGGGGGGCTGAAGCTTTCTTT. This encodes CASSSRRGAEAFF.

This chain links TRBV30 with TRBJ2-5, with D perhaps matching TRBD2 (5 bases). Trimming shortened V by 7 bases and J by 4 bases, and 13 bases separated the two germline ends. This CDR3 has 12 residues. Per germline, CDR1 GTSNPN and CDR2 SVGIG (reference sequence). CDR3 DNA: TGTGCCTTCCCCGGACTTGGAGAGACCCAGTACTTC. The encoded protein is CAFPGLGETQYF. The whole variable domain, remainder taken from reference TRBV30 and TRBJ2-5, is SQTIHQWPATLVQPVGSPLSLECTVEGTSNPNLYWYRQAAGRGLQLLFYSVGIGQISSEVPQNLSASRPQDRQFILSSKKLLLSDSGFYLCAFPGLGETQYFGPGTRLLVL.

The V call is TRBV29-1, the J call TRBJ1-4; TRBD1 matches at 9 bases. After removal of 0 bases from V and 8 bases from J, the junction contained 4 bases not matched to a gene. CDR1 is SQVTM, CDR2 ANQGSEA, per germline. The CDR3 extends over 14 amino acids. CDR3 nucleotide sequence: TGCAGCGTTGAAGATGCAGGACAGGGGGAAAAACTGTTTTTT. Its protein is CSVEDAGQGEKLFF.

The J gene is TRBJ1-1, the V gene TRBV27; tentatively, D is TRBD1 (6 bases). Germline loops: CDR1 MNHEY, CDR2 SMNVEV (reference sequence). V was cut by 5 bases and J by 3 bases, with 13 bases left in between. The CDR3 is 14 residues long. The CDR3 sequence: CASSTPGGHTEAFF. The CDR3 DNA sequence: TGTGCCAGCAGTACGCCCGGGGGGCACACTGAAGCTTTCTTT.

The V call is TRBV19, the J call TRBJ1-2; 10 bases line up with TRBD1. CDR1 and CDR2 (germline): LNHDA, SQIVND (reference sequence). The CDR3 is 15 amino acids. V shed 7 bases, J shed 9 bases, and the junction held 14 bases outside the gene matches. Here the CDR3 DNA reads TGTGCCAGTACCCCTGTCGGACAGGGGGTGAGTAGCTACACCTTC. Its protein is CASTPVGQGVSSYTF.

In DNA, the CDR3 is TGTGCCAGCAGCTTAGGGGGAGCACAGGGGCCCCAGCATTTT. Its protein is CASSLGGAQGPQHF. This rearrangement joins TRBV7-9 to TRBJ1-5, with D possibly being TRBD1 (6 bases). Germline V CDR1 and CDR2: SEHNR, FQNEAQ (reference sequence). This CDR3 has 14 residues. The V end lost 1 base, the J end lost 9 bases, and 13 bases lay between the germline ends.

The V and J genes are TRBV27 and TRBJ2-5; 7 positions agree with TRBD2. Germline CDR1 is MNHEY and CDR2 is SMNVEV (reference sequence). This CDR3 spans 9 amino acids. With 8 bases clipped from V and 13 bases from J, the junction kept 4 bases outside the gene matches. CDR3 DNA: TGTGCCAGCGGGACTATACCGTACTTC. Residues: CASGTIPYF.

This clone was counted a single time. This sequence joins TRBV5-1 and TRBJ1-4, with 8 positions matching TRBD1. Germline V lookup: CDR1 SGHRS, CDR2 YFSETQ. The CDR3 extends over 15 amino acids. The ends lost 4 bases at V and 10 bases at J; junction bases unmatched: 12. CDR3 residues: CASSPDRGRAGKLFF. In DNA form, the CDR3 reads TGCGCCAGCAGCCCAGACAGGGGAAGGGCGGGAAAACTGTTTTTT.

This chain joins TRBV5-1 and TRBJ1-1; 7 bases are shared with TRBD1. The CDR3 length is 12 residues. The trim removed 4 bases at V and 8 bases at J, leaving 5 bases unmatched. CDR1 is SGHRS and CDR2 is YFSETQ in the germline V gene. The CDR3 coding sequence is TGCGCCAGCAGCGACGACAGGGAGGAAGCTTTCTTT. Encoded protein: CASSDDREEAFF.

This sequence joins TRBV21-1 and TRBJ2-1; the table's D call of TRBD2 was not tested on the DNA. TRBV21-1 is a recognized pseudogene. The CDR3 has 18 residues. DNA for the CDR3: TGTGCCAGCAGCTCACCCAAAAATGGGCTAGCGAGCCACAATGAGCAGTTCTTC. Translation gives CASSSPKNGLASHNEQFF.